This TCR beta chain originates from a study of T cells in Graves' hyperthyroidism and ophthalmopathy. Amplification of TCR beta CDR3 regions used RNA as the template. A set of HTBI primers served as the primers for a first-round RT-PCR of the TCR CDR3. TCRdb fed the multiplex PCR reads into MiXCR, producing one record per CDR3 protein. The sample shows fewer than 500,000 distinct CDR3 sequences, approximately 14% of them seen only once. This clonotype appeared a few times. Its antigen remains unknown. The germline CDR1 and CDR2 sequences are DFQATT and SNEGSKA (reference sequence). The V gene end was trimmed by 3 bases and the J gene end by 7 bases; junction bases not matched to a gene: 5. CDR3 length: 15 amino acids. Study-wide results and limits: The blood repertoire included most of the expanded thyroid clonotypes above 0.001.

The rearrangement joins TRBV20-1 to TRBJ1-6; 11 positions agree with TRBD1. This TCR was sampled from a woman in her 30s with Graves' ophthalmopathy. Sequenced material: blood. The CDR3, as DNA: TGCAGTGCTAGCCGGGGACAGGGGGAAAATTCACCCCTCCACTTT. It is translated as CSASRGQGENSPLHF.